Listed below are T cell receptor beta chains from one sample, sequenced in a study of memory CD4+ T cells and cytomegalovirus serostatus. Sequenced by immunoSEQ multiplex PCR; TCRdb stores in-frame clones only, minus some. The sample consists of over 50,000 clones, around 78% of them appearing once. Sequenced input: memory CD4+ T cells from blood. These receptors originate from an adult in good health and CMV-seronegative. The CDR3 runs from the conserved cysteine through the conserved F or W. The D gene is left open where the match is weak. Part of the rows lack a size; the others show once, few, many or a class for expanded clones.

d_call j_call clone_size v_call cdr3_aa cdr3_nt
TRBD1 TRBJ2-7 NA TRBV2 CASSERDRGLSKQYF TGTGCCAGCAGTGAGAGGGACAGGGGACTCTCCAAGCAGTACTTC
NA TRBJ1-2 NA TRBV30 CAWSVLGANYGYTF TGTGCCTGGAGTGTGCTAGGGGCAAACTATGGCTACACCTTC
NA TRBJ1-2 NA TRBV6-1 CASSDANRASNYGYTF TGTGCCAGCAGTGACGCGAACAGGGCGTCTAACTATGGCTACACCTTC
NA TRBJ1-2 NA TRBV20-1 CSARGKNGYTF TGCAGTGCTAGAGGGAAGAATGGCTACACCTTC
TRBD2 TRBJ2-3 NA TRBV10-3 CAIMTSGGGDAQYF TGTGCCATCATGACTAGCGGGGGGGGTGACGCGCAGTATTTT
NA TRBJ1-1 NA TRBV4-3 CASSRNRDTEAFF TGCGCCAGCAGCCGAAACAGGGACACTGAAGCTTTCTTT
TRBD2 TRBJ2-3 NA TRBV19 CASSITVQWGLAGVGDTQYF TGTGCCAGTAGTATCACAGTTCAGTGGGGACTAGCGGGGGTGGGAGATACGCAGTATTTT
NA TRBJ2-7 NA TRBV4-3 CASSRGPGPSYEQYF TGCGCCAGCAGCCGAGGTCCGGGACCGAGCTACGAGCAGTACTTC
NA TRBJ1-1 few TRBV6-5 CASSEDGNTEAFF TGTGCCAGCAGTGAGGACGGGAACACTGAAGCTTTCTTT
TRBD1 TRBJ2-4 NA TRBV18 CASSPIGQGAPGNIQYF TGTGCCAGCTCACCTATTGGACAGGGGGCGCCTGGAAACATTCAGTACTTC
NA TRBJ2-7 NA TRBV5-1 CASSLGGGQYF TGCGCCAGCAGCTTGGGAGGAGGGCAGTACTTT
NA TRBJ1-1 NA TRBV20-1 CSAHGTEAFF TGCAGTGCCCACGGGACTGAAGCTTTCTTT
NA TRBJ1-2 NA TRBV7-3 CASSPKMEGPPFYGYTF TGTGCCAGCAGCCCAAAGATGGAAGGTCCGCCGTTCTATGGCTACACCTTC
TRBD1 TRBJ1-2 NA TRBV11-2 CASSLKGQGSKGYTF TGTGCCAGCAGCCTAAAGGGACAGGGTTCGAAAGGCTACACCTTC
NA TRBJ2-7 NA TRBV5-1 CASSYTAGSYEQYF TGCGCCAGCAGCTATACAGCAGGGTCCTACGAGCAGTACTTC
NA TRBJ1-4 NA TRBV25-1 CASSEYHSGLFF TGTGCCAGCAGTGAATATCATTCGGGACTGTTTTTT
NA TRBJ2-3 few TRBV5-4 CASSFTRSDTQYF TGTGCCAGCAGCTTCACTAGATCAGATACGCAGTATTTT
TRBD1 TRBJ1-4 NA TRBV10-2 CASTKDRVGEKLFF TGCGCCAGCACGAAGGACAGGGTGGGCGAAAAACTGTTTTTT
NA TRBJ2-7 few TRBV6-6 CASSDNPYEQYF TGTGCCAGCAGTGATAACCCCTACGAGCAGTACTTC
TRBD1 TRBJ2-7 NA TRBV19 CASSTDRDSYEQYF TGTGCCAGTAGTACCGACAGGGACTCCTACGAGCAGTACTTC
NA TRBJ2-5 NA TRBV30 CAWSVRLGQETQYF TGTGCCTGGAGTGTACGGCTAGGCCAAGAGACCCAGTACTTC
NA TRBJ1-2 NA TRBV5-1 CASSPHRDPYGYTF TGCGCCAGCAGCCCTCACCGGGATCCCTATGGCTACACCTTC
NA TRBJ2-3 NA TRBV5-6 CASSLGGSAGTDTQYF TGTGCCAGCAGCTTGGGCGGCTCGGCCGGCACAGATACGCAGTATTTT
TRBD2 TRBJ2-6 NA TRBV5-6 CASSSSTSGYSGANVLTF TGTGCCAGCAGCTCCTCGACTAGCGGTTACTCTGGGGCCAACGTCCTGACTTTC
NA TRBJ1-1 few TRBV29-1 CSVEGGQMNTEAFF TGCAGCGTTGAAGGAGGACAGATGAACACTGAAGCTTTCTTT
NA TRBJ1-5 NA TRBV19 CASSIVKGWSNQPQHF TGTGCCAGTAGTATCGTAAAGGGTTGGAGCAATCAGCCCCAGCATTTT
TRBD2 TRBJ2-7 NA TRBV4-3 CASSQDPPGGLLPEQYF TGCGCCAGCAGCCAAGACCCACCGGGGGGACTCCTCCCCGAGCAGTACTTC
NA TRBJ1-3 NA TRBV6-5 CASMKRRLSGNTIYF TGTGCCAGCATGAAACGGAGGCTCTCTGGAAACACCATATATTTT
NA TRBJ1-3 NA TRBV14 CASSQYSPRNTIYF TGTGCCAGCAGCCAGTATAGTCCCCGAAACACCATATATTTT
NA TRBJ1-2 NA TRBV5-1 CASSLALGEDGYTF TGCGCCAGCAGCTTGGCCCTGGGCGAGGATGGCTACACCTTC
NA TRBJ1-4 NA TRBV11-2 CASSLQEKLFF TGTGCCAGCAGCTTGCAAGAAAAACTGTTTTTT
TRBD1 TRBJ2-7 NA TRBV7-9 CASSLGGDRGEQYF TGTGCCAGCAGCTTAGGTGGGGACAGGGGCGAGCAGTACTTC
TRBD2 TRBJ2-3 NA TRBV19 CASNARGSLTDTQYF TGTGCCAGTAACGCCCGCGGGAGTCTTACAGATACGCAGTATTTT
NA TRBJ2-7 NA TRBV2 CASSENSYEQYF TGTGCCAGCAGTGAAAACAGCTACGAGCAGTACTTC
TRBD1 TRBJ2-7 NA TRBV5-6 CASSWLKRGRGSYEQYF TGTGCCAGCAGCTGGTTGAAAAGGGGCAGGGGGTCCTACGAGCAGTACTTC
NA TRBJ2-2 NA TRBV9 CASSVLGGTGELFF TGTGCCAGCAGCGTACTCGGGGGTACCGGGGAGCTGTTTTTT
TRBD1 TRBJ1-2 NA TRBV28 CASTHLTGDGNYGYTF TGTGCCAGCACCCATCTCACAGGGGACGGGAACTATGGCTACACCTTC
NA TRBJ2-3 NA TRBV7-2 CASSSPIWAVSTDTQYF TGTGCCAGCAGCTCTCCCATATGGGCAGTTAGCACAGATACGCAGTATTTT
TRBD1 TRBJ1-5 NA TRBV19 CASSATGASNQPQHF TGTGCCAGTAGTGCCACAGGGGCCAGCAATCAGCCCCAGCATTTT
TRBD2 TRBJ2-3 once TRBV7-2 CASSLAFSGRANTQYF TGTGCCAGCAGCTTAGCTTTTAGCGGGAGGGCAAATACGCAGTATTTT
NA TRBJ2-2 NA TRBV9 CASRAGRSNTGELFF TGTGCCAGCAGGGCGGGACGGTCGAACACCGGGGAGCTGTTTTTT
TRBD1 TRBJ2-6 medium-sized TRBV7-2 CATTTGPGANVLTF TGTGCCACCACGACAGGGCCCGGGGCCAACGTCCTGACTTTC
NA TRBJ1-1 NA TRBV18 CASSPPSGAHTEAFF TGTGCCAGCTCACCACCGTCGGGGGCCCACACTGAAGCTTTCTTT
TRBD2 TRBJ2-1 NA TRBV28 CASKVAGSGRDNEQFF TGTGCCAGCAAGGTGGCGGGGAGCGGGAGGGACAATGAGCAGTTCTTC
TRBD1 TRBJ2-7 NA TRBV28 CASGDRVGSYEQYF TGTGCCAGCGGCGACAGGGTGGGTTCCTACGAGCAGTACTTC
NA TRBJ2-5 once TRBV14 CASSLPRGRETQYF TGTGCCAGCAGCCTCCCCAGGGGCAGAGAGACCCAGTACTTC
NA TRBJ2-1 NA TRBV5-1 CASSLPGTSYNEQFF TGCGCCAGCAGCCTCCCCGGGACTTCCTACAATGAGCAGTTCTTC
TRBD2 TRBJ2-1 NA TRBV6-1 CASSGVAGNNEQFF TGTGCCAGCAGTGGGGTAGCGGGGAACAATGAGCAGTTCTTC
TRBD2 TRBJ2-3 NA TRBV11-2 CASSSQRGGGDTQYF TGTGCCAGCAGCTCCCAGCGGGGGGGTGGAGATACGCAGTATTTT
TRBD2 TRBJ2-7 NA TRBV4-2 CASSQDPSGDYEQYF TGTGCCAGCAGCCAAGACCCTAGCGGAGACTACGAGCAGTACTTC